Listed here are 25 T cell receptor beta chains from one sample, sequenced in a study of cytomegalovirus exposure and HLA in healthy donors. Produced via immunoSEQ multiplex PCR; TCRdb's table is partial and in-frame only. The data contain approximately 150,000 clones, 86% of them singletons. Sequencing was performed on PBMCs. Receptor source: a man younger than 30 in good health and CMV-seropositive.

V and J are TRBV7-2 and TRBJ2-5, with D perhaps matching TRBD1 (6 bases). Germline lookup yields CDR1 SGHTA and CDR2 FQGNSA. Trimming pared 0 bases from V and 7 bases from J, leaving 15 bases between. This CDR3 is 15 amino acids long. CDR3 residues: CASSLALTGYGTQYF. CDR3 nucleotide sequence: TGTGCCAGCAGCTTAGCCCTTACAGGGTATGGGACCCAGTACTTC.

V usage is TRBV6-5 and J usage is TRBJ1-1; TRBD1 aligns across 7 bases. With 7 bases clipped from V and 3 bases from J, the junction kept 8 bases outside the gene matches. The CDR3 spans 14 residues. CDR1 MNHEY and CDR2 SVGAGI come from the germline V gene. The CDR3 protein is CASTRLQGDTEAFF. DNA of the CDR3: TGTGCCAGCACCCGTTTGCAGGGGGACACTGAAGCTTTCTTT.

This rearrangement joins TRBV12-5 to TRBJ1-2, with 11 bases aligning to TRBD1. This CDR3 has 15 residues. Germline-derived CDR1 and CDR2 are LGHNT and FRNRAP. J was trimmed by 4 bases and V by 4 bases; bases with no gene match: 5. This CDR3 is CASGSPGTGGYGYTF. The CDR3 DNA reads TGTGCTAGTGGTTCCCCCGGGACAGGGGGCTATGGCTACACCTTC.

This chain uses TRBV5-1 with TRBJ2-7, with 7 nucleotides matching TRBD1. CDR3 size: 15 residues. The J segment lost 4 bases and the V segment lost 4 bases, leaving 11 bases of the junction unmatched. From germline, CDR1 is SGHRS and CDR2 YFSETQ. Here the CDR3 reads CASSPAGTVLYEQYF. The CDR3 bases are TGCGCCAGCAGCCCAGCCGGGACAGTCCTATACGAGCAGTACTTC.

The chain has TRBV6-5 and TRBJ1-2; the D gene is possibly TRBD1 (5 bases). V lost 8 bases and J lost 7, with 20 bases in between. CDR1 is MNHEY and CDR2 is SVGAGI in the germline V gene. The CDR3 has 14 residues. The CDR3 region has the DNA TGTGCCAGCCAAAAGAGCACCAGGGTGTCTGGCTACACCTTC. Amino acid sequence: CASQKSTRVSGYTF.

The chain is built from TRBV4-1 and TRBJ1-4; tentative D call: TRBD1 (5 bases). Trimming removed 4 bases from V and 10 bases from J, with 19 bases in between. The CDR3 totals 15 residues. Germline CDR1 reads MGHRA; CDR2 reads YSYEKL. The CDR3 protein is CASSPSGGVQRKLFF. The CDR3 bases are TGCGCCAGCAGCCCATCCGGGGGGGTCCAGCGAAAACTGTTTTTT.

This chain joins TRBV5-8 and TRBJ1-2; the D is unclear. V gave up 5 bases and J gave up 1 base, with 12 bases separating them. The germline gives CDR1 SGHTS, CDR2 YDEGEE. This CDR3 has 14 amino acids. The CDR3: CASSPIGVNYGYTF. The DNA of the CDR3 is TGTGCCAGCAGTCCGATCGGAGTTAACTATGGCTACACCTTC.

The CDR3 sequence is CASSSSLGQSSTEAFF. The CDR3 DNA reads TGTGCCAGCAGTTCATCACTGGGACAATCGAGCACTGAAGCTTTCTTT. This chain links TRBV28 with TRBJ1-1, with D possibly being TRBD1 (6 bases). The CDR3 consists of 16 residues. Germline CDR1 and CDR2: MDHEN and SYDVKM. The germline V and J ends were trimmed by 4 bases and 4 bases, with 19 bases remaining between them. The full variable domain, with the rest looked up from reference TRBV28 and TRBJ1-1, is DVKVTQSSRYLVKRTGEKVFLECVQDMDHENMFWYRQDPGLGLRLIYFSYDVKMKEKGDIPEGYSVSREKKERFSLILESASTNQTSMYLCASSSSLGQSSTEAFFGQGTRLTVV.

The genes are TRBV6-5 and TRBJ2-3, with 9 nucleotides matching TRBD2. This CDR3 has 16 residues. The germline CDR1 and CDR2 sequences are MNHEY and SVGAGI. The J segment lost 0 bases and the V segment lost 6 bases, leaving 7 bases of the junction unmatched. CDR3 in DNA: TGTGCCAGCAGCTACAGACTAGCGGCAAGCACAGATACGCAGTATTTT. Its translation: CASSYRLAASTDTQYF.

The sample holds one count of this clone. The chain employs TRBV5-1 and TRBJ2-7; TRBD1 is a possible D gene (5 bases). Looked up from germline, CDR1 is SGHRS and CDR2 is YFSETQ. V was trimmed by 0 bases and J by 6 bases, leaving 13 bases between them. This CDR3 comprises 14 residues. CDR3 sequence: CASSLGADTLEQYF. The CDR3 region has the DNA TGCGCCAGCAGCTTGGGGGCGGACACCCTCGAGCAGTACTTC.

The chain carries TRBV6-6 and TRBJ2-2, with TRBD2 matching 8 bases. The CDR3 has 15 residues. The germline V gene has CDR1 MNHNY and CDR2 SVGAGI (reference sequence). With V trimmed by 5 bases and J by 7 bases, 9 bases remained unmatched. CDR3 bases: TGTGCCAGCAGTACCCCCGGCGGGAGGAGCGGGGAGCTGTTTTTT. Translated, it gives CASSTPGGRSGELFF.

The chain combines TRBV4-1 with TRBJ1-4; 9 nucleotides agree with TRBD1. The CDR3 is 15 amino acids. CDR1 is MGHRA, CDR2 YSYEKL, per germline. V shed 4 bases and J 6 bases; nucleotides not matched to a gene: 6. DNA of the CDR3: TGCGCCAGCAGCCTGCGACAGGGGGAGGATGAAAAACTGTTTTTT. It encodes CASSLRQGEDEKLFF.

The V gene is TRBV6-5, the J gene TRBJ1-1; the match to TRBD1 covers 8 bases. CDR1 is MNHEY, CDR2 SVGAGI, per germline. CDR3 length: 16 residues. J lost 4 bases, V lost 0 bases, and 7 bases had no gene match. CDR3 loop: CASSYSPGQESTEAFF. CDR3 sequence (DNA): TGTGCCAGCAGTTACTCCCCGGGACAGGAGTCCACTGAAGCTTTCTTT.

This clone was picked up a small number of times. This chain uses TRBV29-1 with TRBJ1-2, with a possible D match to TRBD1 (5 bases). Germline-derived CDR1 and CDR2 are SQVTM and ANQGSEA. The CDR3 is 13 amino acids. V shed 3 bases and J shed 8 bases, with 16 bases lying between them. CDR3 nucleotides: TGCAGCGTTGATAGGGGCAGGGAGGACGGCTACACCTTC. Translating gives CSVDRGREDGYTF. Filled out from reference TRBV29-1 and TRBJ1-2, the complete variable domain reads SAVISQKPSRDICQRGTSLTIQCQVDSQVTMMFWYRQQPGQSLTLIATANQGSEATYESGFVIDKFPISRPNLTFSTLTVSNMSPEDSSIYLCSVDRGREDGYTFGSGTRLTVV.

The sample holds a few counts of this clone. The chain has TRBV27 and TRBJ2-1; D gene ambiguous. V lost 8 bases and J 0 bases, leaving 8 bases between the germline ends. Germline V CDR1 and CDR2: MNHEY, SMNVEV (reference sequence). This CDR3 region has 13 residues. The CDR3 region has the DNA TGTGCCAGCGGATGGAGCTCCTACAATGAGCAGTTCTTC. This translates into CASGWSSYNEQFF.

The J gene is TRBJ2-3, the V gene TRBV6-5; 8 bases are a match to TRBD2. Losses at the gene ends were 4 bases for V and 6 bases for J; bases not matched to a gene: 0. CDR1 is MNHEY, CDR2 SVGAGI, per germline. This CDR3 has 12 amino acids. The CDR3 DNA reads TGTGCCAGCAGTTCTAGCGGGGATACGCAGTATTTT. Amino acid sequence: CASSSSGDTQYF.

The CDR3 here is CASSQGTLGEQYF. The CDR3 nucleotides are TGCGCCAGCAGCCAAGGTACCCTCGGCGAGCAGTACTTC. The chain carries TRBV4-3 and TRBJ2-7; D is uncertain. The CDR3 has 13 residues. CDR1 is LGHNA, CDR2 YSLEER, per germline. Between the trimmed V and J ends, which lost 1 base and 6 bases, there was a span of 10 bases.

V usage is TRBV4-2 and J usage is TRBJ2-2, with 11 positions matching TRBD2. The germline CDR1 and CDR2 sequences are LGHNA and YNFKEQ. This CDR3 comprises 16 residues. V trimming: 0 bases; J trimming: 8 bases; junction bases outside the gene matches: 5. CDR3 coding DNA: TGTGCCAGCAGCCAAGAATGGCGACTAGCGGGAGGGGAGCTGTTTTTT. This gives the protein CASSQEWRLAGGELFF.

The CDR3 loop is CSVVRQGRGNGYTF. The CDR3 DNA is TGCAGCGTTGTCAGACAGGGCCGAGGGAATGGCTACACCTTC. The rearrangement joins TRBV29-1 to TRBJ1-2; TRBD1 agrees at 7 bases. CDR1 and CDR2 from the germline V gene are SQVTM and ANQGSEA. The trim removed 4 bases at V and 6 bases at J, leaving 11 bases unmatched. The CDR3 sequence is 14 residues long.

This clone was seen only once. CDR3 in amino acids: CASSVVPTNMNTEAFF. In DNA, the CDR3 is TGTGCCAGCAGCGTAGTACCAACAAATATGAACACTGAAGCTTTCTTT. The V gene is TRBV9, the J gene TRBJ1-1, with D unresolved. The CDR3 runs 16 residues. V lost 0 bases, J lost 0 bases, and 12 bases lay in between. From germline, CDR1 is SGDLS and CDR2 YYNGEE.

The CDR3 region is CASSPGQTYEQYF. The CDR3 DNA sequence: TGCGCCAGCAGCCCTGGACAGACCTACGAGCAGTACTTC. The chain is built from TRBV5-1 and TRBJ2-7; D perhaps matches TRBD1 (6 bases). V was pared by 4 bases and J by 2 bases, with 10 bases between. Per germline, CDR1 SGHRS and CDR2 YFSETQ. The CDR3 totals 13 residues. The full variable domain, with the rest looked up from reference TRBV5-1 and TRBJ2-7, is KAGVTQTPRYLIKTRGQQVTLSCSPISGHRSVSWYQQTPGQGLQFLFEYFSETQRNKGNFPGRFSGRQFSNSRSEMNVSTLELGDSALYLCASSPGQTYEQYFGPGTRLTVT.

The chain employs TRBV29-1 and TRBJ1-2; 9 positions match TRBD1. The CDR3 is 13 residues long. The germline CDR1 and CDR2 sequences are SQVTM and ANQGSEA. V shed 7 bases and J 7 bases; nucleotides not matched to a gene: 10. CDR3 loop: CSAPGQGIPGYTF. CDR3 DNA sequence: TGCAGCGCCCCGGGACAGGGAATCCCTGGCTACACCTTC.

The chain carries TRBV5-4 and TRBJ2-7; 7 bases fit TRBD2. The CDR3 extends over 20 amino acids. Germline CDR1 is SGHNT and CDR2 is YYREEE (reference sequence). The ends lost 3 bases at V and 3 bases at J; junction bases unmatched: 24. The CDR3 loop reads CASSWGGSRPSGEKLYEQYF. The DNA of the CDR3 is TGTGCCAGCAGCTGGGGAGGTAGTAGGCCTAGCGGTGAAAAACTCTACGAGCAGTACTTC.

This clone was found once. The chain joins TRBV7-2 to TRBJ2-1; 7 nucleotides line up with TRBD2. Per the germline V gene, CDR1 is SGHTA and CDR2 is FQGNSA. CDR3 length: 12 residues. Losses at the gene ends were 5 bases for V and 14 bases for J; bases not matched to a gene: 9. In nucleotides, the CDR3 is TGTGCCAGCAGCATAAACGCGGGACTAAAGTTCTTC. Protein: CASSINAGLKFF.

The chain combines TRBV4-3 with TRBJ2-2; 7 bases line up with TRBD2. This CDR3 contains 14 residues. CDR1 and CDR2 from the germline V gene are LGHNA and YSLEER. Trimming took 0 bases from V and 7 from J; bases not matched to a gene: 2. The CDR3 nucleotides read TGCGCCAGCAGCCAAGATCGGGAGGTCGGGGAGCTGTTTTTT. Protein product: CASSQDREVGELFF.